The clone carrying this T cell receptor beta chain has a count of ten or more. CDR1 SGHRS and CDR2 YFSETQ come from the germline V gene. CDR3 length equals 14 residues. V was pared by 6 bases and J by 0 bases, with 10 bases between. The data originate from a study of identical twins. TCRdb analysed the 5' RACE reads with MiXCR anew, one entry per CDR3 protein. The table has 500,000 to 650,000 distinct CDR3 sequences, 7.1% seen once. In addition, the sample was reused for a study of yellow fever vaccine responses in identical twins. From that paper: Reportedly, the T cell response mounted by twins to vaccine seemed partly convergent, partly personalized.

The chain is built from TRBV5-1 and TRBJ1-5; unclear D gene. The receptor was isolated from a woman aged 18-29 years in good health. Sequencing was carried out using PBMCs. The CDR3 DNA follows: TGCGCCAGCAACGGGCAGGTTAGCAATCAGCCCCAGCATTTT. Residues: CASNGQVSNQPQHF.